The clone carrying this T cell receptor (beta chain) counts as medium-sized (0.01 to 0.1%). At approximately 570 ng per sample, bulk tumor genomic DNA provided the template. Several biopsies were spaced far apart within each primary tumor and obtained as surgery took place. Surgery that was curative in intent was performed on patients with untreated, newly diagnosed non-small cell lung cancer. These data originate in a study of immune heterogeneity within non-small cell lung tumors. Study-wide context: In total, the tumors were 4 squamous cell carcinomas, around 10 non-squamous carcinomas and 1 not otherwise specified.

Multiplex PCR amplified TCR beta CDR3 with 32 V and 13 J primers. TCRdb processed the multiplex PCR reads anew with MiXCR; each CDR3 protein has one entry. The data hold roughly 2,000 distinct CDR3 sequences, with about 35% observed a single time. The CDR3 is 15 amino acids. Germline CDR1 and CDR2: KGHSH and LQKENI. The V end lost 0 bases, the J end lost 6 bases, and 15 bases lay between the germline ends. This sequence originates from a man aged 65-85 years with non-small cell lung cancer. The rearrangement joins TRBV18 to TRBJ2-7, with D perhaps TRBD1 (6 bases). Sequences were obtained from lung tumor tissue. The CDR3 spells CASSPPHRVRGEQYF. The CDR3 bases are TGTGCCAGCTCACCACCCCACAGGGTTCGTGGCGAGCAGTACTTC.